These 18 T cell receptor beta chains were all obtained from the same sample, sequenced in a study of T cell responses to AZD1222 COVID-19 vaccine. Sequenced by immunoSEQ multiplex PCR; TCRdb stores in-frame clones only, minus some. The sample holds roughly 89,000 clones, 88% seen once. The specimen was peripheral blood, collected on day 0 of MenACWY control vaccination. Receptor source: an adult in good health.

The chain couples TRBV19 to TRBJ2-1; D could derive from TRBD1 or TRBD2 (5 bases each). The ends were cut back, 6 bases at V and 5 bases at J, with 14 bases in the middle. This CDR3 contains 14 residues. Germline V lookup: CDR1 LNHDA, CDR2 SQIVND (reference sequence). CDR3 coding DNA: TGTGCCAGTAGCCTCCTGGGGGAGAACAATGAGCAGTTCTTC. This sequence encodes CASSLLGENNEQFF.

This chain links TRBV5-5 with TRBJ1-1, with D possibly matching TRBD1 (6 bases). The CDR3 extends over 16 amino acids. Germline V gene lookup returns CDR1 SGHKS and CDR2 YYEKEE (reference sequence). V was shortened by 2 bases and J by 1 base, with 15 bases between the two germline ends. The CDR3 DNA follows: TGTGCCAGCAGCTTTAGATTGGGACACCAGAACACTGAAGCTTTCTTT. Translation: CASSFRLGHQNTEAFF.

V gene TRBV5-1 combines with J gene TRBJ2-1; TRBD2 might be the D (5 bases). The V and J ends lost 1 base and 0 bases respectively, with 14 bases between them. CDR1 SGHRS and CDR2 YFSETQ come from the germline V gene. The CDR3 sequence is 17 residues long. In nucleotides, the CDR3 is TGCGCCAGCAGCTTGTCAGTGGGAGCTAACTCCTACAATGAGCAGTTCTTC. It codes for CASSLSVGANSYNEQFF.

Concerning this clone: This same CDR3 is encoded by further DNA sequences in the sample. The CDR3 DNA follows: TGTGCCAGCAGCCAAGCTGATTCACCCCTCCACTTT. Its translation: CASSQADSPLHF. This chain links TRBV3-1 (or the pseudogene TRBV3-2) with TRBJ1-6; no definite D call. Trimming took off 1 base at V and 8 bases at J, with 3 bases between the two ends. The CDR3 is 12 residues long. Germline lookup yields CDR1 LGHDT and CDR2 YNNKEL (reference sequence).

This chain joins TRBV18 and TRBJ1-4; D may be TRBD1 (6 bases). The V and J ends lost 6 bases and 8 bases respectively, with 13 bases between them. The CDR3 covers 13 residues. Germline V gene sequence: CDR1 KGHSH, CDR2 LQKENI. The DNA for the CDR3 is TGTGCCAGCTCGACGGACAGAGGGGAAAAACTGTTTTTT. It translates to CASSTDRGEKLFF.

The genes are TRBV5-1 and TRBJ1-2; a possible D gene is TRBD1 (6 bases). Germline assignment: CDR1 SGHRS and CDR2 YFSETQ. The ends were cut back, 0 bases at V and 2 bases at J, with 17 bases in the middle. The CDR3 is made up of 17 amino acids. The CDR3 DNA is TGCGCCAGCAGCTTGGGTGGCGGCCCGGGGACAAACTATGGCTACACCTTC. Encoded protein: CASSLGGGPGTNYGYTF.

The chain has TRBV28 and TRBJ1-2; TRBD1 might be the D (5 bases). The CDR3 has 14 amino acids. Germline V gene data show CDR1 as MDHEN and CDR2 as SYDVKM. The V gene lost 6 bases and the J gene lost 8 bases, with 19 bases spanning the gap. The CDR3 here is CASSQMPGIGGYTF. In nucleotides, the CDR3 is TGTGCCAGCAGCCAAATGCCAGGGATCGGGGGCTACACCTTC.

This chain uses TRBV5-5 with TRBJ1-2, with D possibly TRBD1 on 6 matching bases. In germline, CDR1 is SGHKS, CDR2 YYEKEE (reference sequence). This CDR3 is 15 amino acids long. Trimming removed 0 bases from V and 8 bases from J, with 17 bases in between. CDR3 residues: CASSLEGSGVWGYTF. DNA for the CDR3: TGTGCCAGCAGCTTGGAAGGTTCAGGGGTTTGGGGCTACACCTTC.

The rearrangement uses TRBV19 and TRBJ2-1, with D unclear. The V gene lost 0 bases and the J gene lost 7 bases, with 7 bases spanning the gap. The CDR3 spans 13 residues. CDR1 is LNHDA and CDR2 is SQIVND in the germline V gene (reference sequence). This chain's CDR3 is CASSIENTNEQFF. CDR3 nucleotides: TGTGCCAGTAGTATAGAGAACACGAATGAGCAGTTCTTC.

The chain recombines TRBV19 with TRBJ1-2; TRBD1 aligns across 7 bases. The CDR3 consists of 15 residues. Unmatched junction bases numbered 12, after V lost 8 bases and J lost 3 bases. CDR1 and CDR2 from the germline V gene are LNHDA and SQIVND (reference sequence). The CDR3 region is CASGPGGMGHYGYTF. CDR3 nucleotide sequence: TGTGCCAGTGGTCCAGGGGGAATGGGACACTATGGCTACACCTTC.

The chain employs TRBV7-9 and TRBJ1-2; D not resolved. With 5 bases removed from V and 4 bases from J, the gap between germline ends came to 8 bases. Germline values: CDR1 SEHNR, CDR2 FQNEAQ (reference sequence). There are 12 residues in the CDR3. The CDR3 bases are TGTGCCAGCAGCGCCGGTCCCTATGGCTACACCTTC. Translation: CASSAGPYGYTF.

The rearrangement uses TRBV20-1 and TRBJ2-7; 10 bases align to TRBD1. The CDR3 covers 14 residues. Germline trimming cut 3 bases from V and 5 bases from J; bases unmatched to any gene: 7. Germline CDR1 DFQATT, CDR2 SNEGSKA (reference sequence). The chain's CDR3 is CSASEGQGIDEQYF. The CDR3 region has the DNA TGCAGTGCTAGTGAGGGACAGGGGATCGACGAGCAGTACTTC.

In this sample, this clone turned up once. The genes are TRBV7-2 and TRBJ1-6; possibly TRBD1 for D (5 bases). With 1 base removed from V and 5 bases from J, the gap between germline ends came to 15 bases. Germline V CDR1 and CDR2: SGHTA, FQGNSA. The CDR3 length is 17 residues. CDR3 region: CASSLGPRAGNNSPLHF. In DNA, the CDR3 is TGTGCCAGCAGCTTAGGGCCCCGGGCAGGGAATAATTCACCCCTCCACTTT.

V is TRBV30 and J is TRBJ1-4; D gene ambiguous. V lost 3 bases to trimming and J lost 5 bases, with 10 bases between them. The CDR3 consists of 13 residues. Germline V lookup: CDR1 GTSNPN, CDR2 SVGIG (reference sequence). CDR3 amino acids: CAWSAVLNEKLFF. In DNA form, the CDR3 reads TGTGCCTGGAGCGCAGTTCTGAATGAAAAACTGTTTTTT. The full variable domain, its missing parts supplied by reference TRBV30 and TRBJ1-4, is SQTIHQWPATLVQPVGSPLSLECTVEGTSNPNLYWYRQAAGRGLQLLFYSVGIGQISSEVPQNLSASRPQDRQFILSSKKLLLSDSGFYLCAWSAVLNEKLFFGSGTQLSVL.

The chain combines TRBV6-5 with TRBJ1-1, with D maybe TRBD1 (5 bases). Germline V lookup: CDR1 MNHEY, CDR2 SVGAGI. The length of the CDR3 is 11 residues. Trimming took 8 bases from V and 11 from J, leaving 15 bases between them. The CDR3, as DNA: TGTGCCAGCGGGGCGGCAGAATCGGCTTTCTTT. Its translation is CASGAAESAFF.

The CDR3 is CAISESQNYGYTF. The CDR3 nucleotides are TGTGCCATCAGTGAATCACAGAACTATGGCTACACCTTC. This chain uses TRBV10-3 with TRBJ1-2; D uncertain. The CDR3 loop spans 13 amino acids. Trimming cost V 3 bases and J 2 bases, with 7 bases left between them. Germline assignment: CDR1 ENHRY and CDR2 SYGVKD.

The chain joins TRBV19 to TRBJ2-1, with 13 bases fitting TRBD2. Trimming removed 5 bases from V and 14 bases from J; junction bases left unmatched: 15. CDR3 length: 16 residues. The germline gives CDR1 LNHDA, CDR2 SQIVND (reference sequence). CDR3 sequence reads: CASSFSGTSGTKAEFF. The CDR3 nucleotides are TGTGCCAGTAGTTTTTCCGGGACTAGCGGGACCAAAGCGGAGTTCTTC.

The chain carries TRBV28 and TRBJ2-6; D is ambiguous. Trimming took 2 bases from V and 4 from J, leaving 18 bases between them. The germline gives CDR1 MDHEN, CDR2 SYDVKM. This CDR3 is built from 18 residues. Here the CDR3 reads CASSLVRQGVSGANVLTF. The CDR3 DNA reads TGTGCCAGCAGTTTAGTGAGGCAAGGAGTTTCCGGGGCCAACGTCCTGACTTTC.